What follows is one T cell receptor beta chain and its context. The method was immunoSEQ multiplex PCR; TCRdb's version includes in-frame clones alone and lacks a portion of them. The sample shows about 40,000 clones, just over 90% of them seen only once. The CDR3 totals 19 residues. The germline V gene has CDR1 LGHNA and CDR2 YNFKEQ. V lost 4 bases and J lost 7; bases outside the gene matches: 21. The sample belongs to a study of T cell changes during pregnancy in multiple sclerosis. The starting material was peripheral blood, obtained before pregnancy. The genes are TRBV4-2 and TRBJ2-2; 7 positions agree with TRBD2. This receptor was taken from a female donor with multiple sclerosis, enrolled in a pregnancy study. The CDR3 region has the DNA TGTGCCAGCAGCCCCCGACTAGCTTCAGGGAGTTCAGGTTTCGGGGAGCTGTTTTTT. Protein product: CASSPRLASGSSGFGELFF.